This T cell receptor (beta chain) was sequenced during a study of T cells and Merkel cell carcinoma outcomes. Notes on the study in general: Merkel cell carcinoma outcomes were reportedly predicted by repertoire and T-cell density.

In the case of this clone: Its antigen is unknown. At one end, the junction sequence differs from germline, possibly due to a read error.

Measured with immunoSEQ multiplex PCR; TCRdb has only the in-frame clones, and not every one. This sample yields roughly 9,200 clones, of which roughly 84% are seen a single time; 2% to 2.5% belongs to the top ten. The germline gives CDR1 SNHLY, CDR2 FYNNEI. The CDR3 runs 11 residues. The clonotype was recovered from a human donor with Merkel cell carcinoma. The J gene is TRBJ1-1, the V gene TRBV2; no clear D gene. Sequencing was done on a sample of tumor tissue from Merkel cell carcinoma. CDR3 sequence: CTSSVAFEAFF. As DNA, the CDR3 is TGTACCAGCAGTGTGGCCTTTGAAGCTTTCTTT.